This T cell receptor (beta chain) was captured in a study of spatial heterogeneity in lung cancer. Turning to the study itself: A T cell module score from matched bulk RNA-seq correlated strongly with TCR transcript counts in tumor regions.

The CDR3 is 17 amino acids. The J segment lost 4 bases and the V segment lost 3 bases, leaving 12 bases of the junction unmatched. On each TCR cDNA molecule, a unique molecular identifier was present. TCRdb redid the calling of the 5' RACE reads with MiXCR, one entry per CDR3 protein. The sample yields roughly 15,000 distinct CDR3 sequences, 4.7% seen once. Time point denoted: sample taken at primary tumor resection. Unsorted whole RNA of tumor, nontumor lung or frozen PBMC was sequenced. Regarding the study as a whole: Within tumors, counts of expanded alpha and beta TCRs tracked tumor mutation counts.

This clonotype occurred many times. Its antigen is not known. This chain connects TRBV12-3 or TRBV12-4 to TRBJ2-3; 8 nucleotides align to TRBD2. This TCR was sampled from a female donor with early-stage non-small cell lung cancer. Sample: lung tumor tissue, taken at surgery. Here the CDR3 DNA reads TGTGCCAGCAGTTTCCACGGGGGGAGCGGGGGCTCAGATACGCAGTATTTT. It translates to CASSFHGGSGGSDTQYF.